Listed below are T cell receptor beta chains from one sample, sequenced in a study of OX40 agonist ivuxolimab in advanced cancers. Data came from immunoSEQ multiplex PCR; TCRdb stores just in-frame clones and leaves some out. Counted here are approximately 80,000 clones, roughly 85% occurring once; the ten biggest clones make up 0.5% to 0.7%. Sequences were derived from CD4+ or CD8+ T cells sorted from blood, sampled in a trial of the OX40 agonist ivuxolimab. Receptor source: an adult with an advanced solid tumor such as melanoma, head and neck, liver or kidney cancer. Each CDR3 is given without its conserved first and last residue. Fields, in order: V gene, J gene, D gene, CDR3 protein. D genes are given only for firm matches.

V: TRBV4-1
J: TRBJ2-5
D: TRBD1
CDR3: ASSQGDRDQETQY

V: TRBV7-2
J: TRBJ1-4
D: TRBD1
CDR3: ASSLDRGTNEKLF

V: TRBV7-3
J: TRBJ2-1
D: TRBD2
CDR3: ASSAGGTSSYNEQF

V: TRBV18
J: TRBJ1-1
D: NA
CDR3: ASSPSEAGNTEAF

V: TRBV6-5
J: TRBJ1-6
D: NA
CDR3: ASSETGTSPLH

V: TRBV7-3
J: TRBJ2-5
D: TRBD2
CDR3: ASSPAPDVGGETQY

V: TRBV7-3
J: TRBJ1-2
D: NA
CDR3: ASSPDRNYGYT

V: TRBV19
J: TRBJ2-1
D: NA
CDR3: ASSTLQGDEQF

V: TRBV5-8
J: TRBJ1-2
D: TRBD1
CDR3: ASSYRQGNYGYT

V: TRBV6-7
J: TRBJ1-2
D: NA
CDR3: ANPRRKGYLGYT

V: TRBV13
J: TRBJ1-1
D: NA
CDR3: ASSIKGVAF

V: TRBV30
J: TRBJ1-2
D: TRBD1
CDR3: ACPPLFLGQGEGYT

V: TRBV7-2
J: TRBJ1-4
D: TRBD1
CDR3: ASSLTGDANEKLF

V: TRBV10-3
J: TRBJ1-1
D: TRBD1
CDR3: AISPGGTGNTEAF

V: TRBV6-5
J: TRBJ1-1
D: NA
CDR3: ASSYLMETEAF

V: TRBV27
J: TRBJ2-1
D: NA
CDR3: ASSSPGGQSGSYNEQF

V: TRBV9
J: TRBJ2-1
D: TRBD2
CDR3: ASSVGASGYNEQF

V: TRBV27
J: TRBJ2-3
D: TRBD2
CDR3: ASSQRALAGLDTQY

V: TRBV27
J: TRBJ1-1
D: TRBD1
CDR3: ASSRGPETTEAF

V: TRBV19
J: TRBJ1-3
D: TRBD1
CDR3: ASMRDSRSGNTIY

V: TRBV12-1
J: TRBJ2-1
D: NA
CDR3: ASSFFRIRAADEQF

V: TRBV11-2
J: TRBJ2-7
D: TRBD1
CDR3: ASRTGTGSYEQY

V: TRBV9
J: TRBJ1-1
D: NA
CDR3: ASAYLQGDTEAF

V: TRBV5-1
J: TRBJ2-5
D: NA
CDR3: ASRTTTGPVVETQY

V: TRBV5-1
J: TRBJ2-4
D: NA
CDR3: ASSAGVGDAANIQY

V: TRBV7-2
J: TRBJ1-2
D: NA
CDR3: ASSLAGANYGYT

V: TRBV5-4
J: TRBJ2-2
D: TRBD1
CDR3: ASSSENRGTGELF

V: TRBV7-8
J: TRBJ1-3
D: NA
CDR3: ASRSIDSYSGNTIY

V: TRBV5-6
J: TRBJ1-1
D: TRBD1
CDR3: ASSLGRMTGGEAF

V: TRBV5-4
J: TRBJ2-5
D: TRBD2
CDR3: ASSFVSGRKETQY

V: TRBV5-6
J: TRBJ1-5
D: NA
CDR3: ASSPRPGIHNQPQH

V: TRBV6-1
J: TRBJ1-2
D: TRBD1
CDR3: ASSEAGQAYGYT

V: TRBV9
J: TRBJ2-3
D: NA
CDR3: ASSVATGPILTDTQY

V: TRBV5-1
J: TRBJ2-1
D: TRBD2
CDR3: ASSLAASGGYNEQF

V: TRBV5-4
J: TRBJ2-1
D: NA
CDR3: ASSPKGGRISYNEQF